This is a list of T cell receptor beta chains from one sample in a study of cytomegalovirus exposure and HLA in healthy donors. Generated by immunoSEQ multiplex PCR, the TCRdb table keeps only in-frame clones and is missing some. The sample lists roughly 130,000 clones; approximately 85% were seen once. The sequencing sample was made of PBMCs. These receptors came from a woman aged 35 to 49 in good health and CMV-seronegative. CDR3s include the opening cysteine and the closing phenylalanine or tryptophan. Each record gives: CDR3 protein, CDR3 DNA, clone size, D gene, J gene, V gene. The D gene is left open where the match is weak. The size field is filled for only some rows; it gives once, few, many or a size class.

CDR3 protein: CASSAYNNEQFF
CDR3 DNA: TGTGCCAGCAGTGCCTATAACAATGAGCAGTTCTTC
clone size: NA
D gene: NA
J gene: TRBJ2-1
V gene: TRBV6-1

CDR3 protein: CASSRGQEYEQYF
CDR3 DNA: TGTGCCAGCAGTAGGGGACAGGAGTACGAGCAGTACTTC
clone size: NA
D gene: TRBD1
J gene: TRBJ2-7
V gene: TRBV2

CDR3 protein: CASRINGTGYPMYRWEQYF
CDR3 DNA: TGTGCAAGTCGGATAAACGGGACAGGGTACCCAATGTATAGATGGGAGCAGTACTTC
clone size: NA
D gene: NA
J gene: TRBJ2-7
V gene: TRBV12-2

CDR3 protein: CASSRTLDMTGGEQFF
CDR3 DNA: TGTGCCAGCAGCCGAACTTTGGATATGACAGGCGGTGAGCAGTTCTTC
clone size: NA
D gene: NA
J gene: TRBJ2-1
V gene: TRBV5-4

CDR3 protein: CASSTGRTEAFF
CDR3 DNA: TGTGCCAGCAGTACAGGGCGGACTGAAGCTTTCTTT
clone size: NA
D gene: NA
J gene: TRBJ1-1
V gene: TRBV6-6

CDR3 protein: CASSSRQGWDTEAFF
CDR3 DNA: TGTGCCAGCAGTTCACGACAGGGCTGGGACACTGAAGCTTTCTTT
clone size: NA
D gene: TRBD1
J gene: TRBJ1-1
V gene: TRBV6-5

CDR3 protein: CASSYSESEQYF
CDR3 DNA: TGTGCCAGCAGCTATAGTGAAAGCGAGCAGTACTTC
clone size: NA
D gene: NA
J gene: TRBJ2-7
V gene: TRBV11-3

CDR3 protein: CASSEAPRRTFLRTLHF
CDR3 DNA: TGTGCCAGCAGTGAAGCGCCCAGGAGGACTTTCCTGAGAACCCTCCACTTT
clone size: NA
D gene: NA
J gene: TRBJ1-6
V gene: TRBV6-1

CDR3 protein: CASSQGSNTGELFF
CDR3 DNA: TGCGCCAGCAGCCAGGGATCGAACACCGGGGAGCTGTTTTTT
clone size: NA
D gene: NA
J gene: TRBJ2-2
V gene: TRBV5-1

CDR3 protein: CASGLAGGNEQFF
CDR3 DNA: TGTGCTAGTGGACTAGCGGGAGGTAATGAGCAGTTCTTC
clone size: NA
D gene: TRBD2
J gene: TRBJ2-1
V gene: TRBV12-5

CDR3 protein: CASKIGASGGTDTQYF
CDR3 DNA: TGTGCCAGCAAAATCGGAGCTAGCGGCGGCACAGATACGCAGTATTTT
clone size: NA
D gene: TRBD2
J gene: TRBJ2-3
V gene: TRBV7-3

CDR3 protein: CTSSHLRGTSGYEQYF
CDR3 DNA: TGCACCAGCAGCCACCTGCGCGGGACTAGCGGCTACGAGCAGTACTTC
clone size: NA
D gene: NA
J gene: TRBJ2-7
V gene: TRBV1

CDR3 protein: CASSYSGVSWNTIYF
CDR3 DNA: TGTGCCAGCAGTTACTCCGGGGTTTCGTGGAACACCATATATTTT
clone size: NA
D gene: NA
J gene: TRBJ1-3
V gene: TRBV6-5

CDR3 protein: CASSEFAAANSGANVLTF
CDR3 DNA: TGTGCCAGCAGTGAATTCGCAGCGGCAAACTCTGGGGCCAACGTCCTGACTTTC
clone size: NA
D gene: NA
J gene: TRBJ2-6
V gene: TRBV6-1

CDR3 protein: CSSSSREGNTGELFF
CDR3 DNA: TGTTCCAGCAGTTCCCGGGAAGGTAATACCGGGGAGCTGTTTTTT
clone size: once
D gene: NA
J gene: TRBJ2-2
V gene: TRBV7-9

CDR3 protein: CASSTPGQGSTEAFF
CDR3 DNA: TGTGCCAGCAGCACGCCGGGACAGGGGAGCACTGAAGCTTTCTTT
clone size: few
D gene: TRBD1
J gene: TRBJ1-1
V gene: TRBV5-4

CDR3 protein: CASSLGGSRVGETQYF
CDR3 DNA: TGTGCCAGCAGCTTAGGAGGAAGCAGGGTGGGAGAGACCCAGTACTTC
clone size: NA
D gene: NA
J gene: TRBJ2-5
V gene: TRBV7-2

CDR3 protein: CASSKEESNGPPSDSLRADTQYF
CDR3 DNA: TGTGCCAGCAGCAAAGAGGAGTCTAACGGGCCCCCCAGTGACTCCTTGCGGGCAGATACGCAGTATTTT
clone size: NA
D gene: NA
J gene: TRBJ2-3
V gene: TRBV21-1

CDR3 protein: CASASGETQYF
CDR3 DNA: TGTGCCTCAGCAAGCGGAGAGACCCAGTACTTC
clone size: NA
D gene: NA
J gene: TRBJ2-5
V gene: TRBV10-3

CDR3 protein: CSSSPQQGLSYEQYF
CDR3 DNA: TGTTCCAGCAGCCCTCAACAGGGGCTTTCCTACGAGCAGTACTTC
clone size: NA
D gene: TRBD1
J gene: TRBJ2-7
V gene: TRBV7-9

CDR3 protein: CASSPGGLNTEAFF
CDR3 DNA: TGTGCCAGCAGCCCGGGCGGGCTGAACACTGAAGCTTTCTTT
clone size: NA
D gene: NA
J gene: TRBJ1-1
V gene: TRBV11-2

CDR3 protein: CASSPGQGHWTEAFF
CDR3 DNA: TGTGCCAGCAGCCCTGGACAGGGTCATTGGACTGAAGCTTTCTTT
clone size: once
D gene: TRBD1
J gene: TRBJ1-1
V gene: TRBV5-6

CDR3 protein: CASSLYPSGAYNEQFF
CDR3 DNA: TGTGCCAGCAGTTTATACCCTAGCGGGGCCTACAATGAGCAGTTCTTC
clone size: NA
D gene: TRBD2
J gene: TRBJ2-1
V gene: TRBV27

CDR3 protein: CAISQFEGTDTQYF
CDR3 DNA: TGTGCCATCAGTCAGTTTGAGGGCACAGATACGCAGTATTTT
clone size: NA
D gene: NA
J gene: TRBJ2-3
V gene: TRBV10-3

CDR3 protein: CASSLEGGPVSSYNEQFF
CDR3 DNA: TGCGCCAGCAGCTTGGAGGGAGGCCCCGTTAGCTCCTACAATGAGCAGTTCTTC
clone size: NA
D gene: NA
J gene: TRBJ2-1
V gene: TRBV5-1

CDR3 protein: CASSLSLANTDTQYF
CDR3 DNA: TGTGCCAGCAGTTTATCGCTAGCTAACACAGATACGCAGTATTTT
clone size: NA
D gene: NA
J gene: TRBJ2-3
V gene: TRBV27

CDR3 protein: CASSSPASAPDPTGNTEAFF
CDR3 DNA: TGTGCCAGCAGTTCCCCGGCGTCCGCCCCGGACCCGACAGGTAACACTGAAGCTTTCTTT
clone size: NA
D gene: NA
J gene: TRBJ1-1
V gene: TRBV6-9

CDR3 protein: CASSLAKQGIGQPQHF
CDR3 DNA: TGTGCCAGCAGCTTAGCGAAACAGGGGATAGGTCAGCCCCAGCATTTT
clone size: NA
D gene: TRBD1
J gene: TRBJ1-5
V gene: TRBV7-9

CDR3 protein: CASSLVGRGNTEAFF
CDR3 DNA: TGCGCCAGCAGCTTGGTTGGCAGGGGTAACACTGAAGCTTTCTTT
clone size: NA
D gene: NA
J gene: TRBJ1-1
V gene: TRBV5-1

CDR3 protein: CASSSSGGIQETQYF
CDR3 DNA: TGTGCCAGCAGCTCCTCCGGGGGAATCCAAGAGACCCAGTACTTC
clone size: NA
D gene: NA
J gene: TRBJ2-5
V gene: TRBV13

CDR3 protein: CASTEDRGRVRAFF
CDR3 DNA: TGTGCCAGCACTGAGGACAGGGGGCGGGTCAGAGCTTTCTTT
clone size: NA
D gene: TRBD1
J gene: TRBJ1-1
V gene: TRBV11-3

CDR3 protein: CVVGAQRYGYTF
CDR3 DNA: TGTGTTGTAGGGGCGCAGAGGTATGGCTACACCTTC
clone size: once
D gene: NA
J gene: TRBJ1-2
V gene: TRBV28

CDR3 protein: CASRLQGEAFF
CDR3 DNA: TGTGCCAGCAGACTACAGGGCGAAGCTTTCTTT
clone size: NA
D gene: NA
J gene: TRBJ1-1
V gene: TRBV28

CDR3 protein: CASTYYRGTLHF
CDR3 DNA: TGCGCCAGCACTTACTACAGGGGCACCCTCCACTTT
clone size: NA
D gene: TRBD1
J gene: TRBJ1-6
V gene: TRBV23-1

CDR3 protein: CASSSLGAGQETQYF
CDR3 DNA: TGCGCCAGCAGCTCCCTGGGAGCGGGCCAAGAGACCCAGTACTTC
clone size: NA
D gene: NA
J gene: TRBJ2-5
V gene: TRBV5-1

CDR3 protein: CASSLGRTGGRNTIYF
CDR3 DNA: TGTGCCAGCAGCTTAGGAAGGACAGGGGGAAGAAACACCATATATTTT
clone size: NA
D gene: TRBD1
J gene: TRBJ1-3
V gene: TRBV7-8

CDR3 protein: CASSLTPDRGIGYTF
CDR3 DNA: TGTGCCAGCAGCTTGACCCCGGACAGGGGGATTGGCTACACCTTC
clone size: NA
D gene: TRBD1
J gene: TRBJ1-2
V gene: TRBV5-4

CDR3 protein: CASSLDMGFTSYEQYF
CDR3 DNA: TGTGCCAGCAGCTTAGATATGGGCTTTACCTCCTACGAGCAGTACTTC
clone size: NA
D gene: NA
J gene: TRBJ2-7
V gene: TRBV11-2

CDR3 protein: CASSPPRQAGGPDTQYF
CDR3 DNA: TGCGCCAGCAGCCCCCCACGACAAGCGGGAGGGCCGGATACGCAGTATTTT
clone size: once
D gene: TRBD2
J gene: TRBJ2-3
V gene: TRBV5-1

CDR3 protein: CASSQGGEGPYEQYF
CDR3 DNA: TGTGCCAGCAGCCAAGGGGGGGAAGGCCCCTACGAGCAGTACTTC
clone size: NA
D gene: NA
J gene: TRBJ2-7
V gene: TRBV11-2

CDR3 protein: CASSFTPGGGSADTQYF
CDR3 DNA: TGTGCCAGCAGCTTCACCCCTGGAGGGGGCAGTGCAGATACGCAGTATTTT
clone size: NA
D gene: NA
J gene: TRBJ2-3
V gene: TRBV7-9

CDR3 protein: CSAPGSPEAFF
CDR3 DNA: TGCAGTGCCCCAGGGTCCCCTGAAGCTTTCTTT
clone size: NA
D gene: NA
J gene: TRBJ1-1
V gene: TRBV20-1

CDR3 protein: CASSVTGSSSYNEQFF
CDR3 DNA: TGTGCCAGCAGCGTAACAGGGTCCAGTTCCTACAATGAGCAGTTCTTC
clone size: NA
D gene: NA
J gene: TRBJ2-1
V gene: TRBV9

CDR3 protein: CSSSLDPGGGYTF
CDR3 DNA: TGTTCCAGCAGCCTCGACCCGGGGGGCGGCTACACCTTC
clone size: NA
D gene: NA
J gene: TRBJ1-2
V gene: TRBV7-9

CDR3 protein: CASSFELAGLGGQETQYF
CDR3 DNA: TGCGCCAGCAGCTTTGAACTAGCGGGCCTAGGAGGCCAAGAGACCCAGTACTTC
clone size: once
D gene: TRBD2
J gene: TRBJ2-5
V gene: TRBV5-1

CDR3 protein: CASSPTGEEQYF
CDR3 DNA: TGTGCCAGCAGCCCTACAGGCGAAGAGCAGTACTTC
clone size: NA
D gene: NA
J gene: TRBJ2-7
V gene: TRBV11-3

CDR3 protein: CASSPGTGGAYEQYF
CDR3 DNA: TGTGCCAGCAGCCCCGGGACAGGGGGCGCGTACGAGCAGTACTTC
clone size: NA
D gene: TRBD1
J gene: TRBJ2-7
V gene: TRBV5-4

CDR3 protein: CASSLITSTTSTDTQYF
CDR3 DNA: TGTGCCAGCAGCTTGATTACTTCTACGACTAGCACAGATACGCAGTATTTT
clone size: NA
D gene: NA
J gene: TRBJ2-3
V gene: TRBV5-4

CDR3 protein: CASSQETGLATDTQYF
CDR3 DNA: TGCGCCAGCAGCCAAGAAACTGGACTAGCAACAGATACGCAGTATTTT
clone size: NA
D gene: TRBD2
J gene: TRBJ2-3
V gene: TRBV4-1

CDR3 protein: CSARRGQAFTDTQYF
CDR3 DNA: TGCAGCGCTCGAAGGGGACAGGCATTCACAGATACGCAGTATTTT
clone size: NA
D gene: TRBD1
J gene: TRBJ2-3
V gene: TRBV29-1

CDR3 protein: CASSQAGQYTGELFF
CDR3 DNA: TGTGCCAGCAGTCAGGCGGGACAGTACACCGGGGAGCTGTTTTTT
clone size: NA
D gene: NA
J gene: TRBJ2-2
V gene: TRBV25-1